This entry is about one T cell receptor beta chain. The antigen is undetermined. This entry belongs to a study of cytomegalovirus exposure and HLA in healthy donors. The study's findings and limits: The authors listed some 150 TCR beta chains as cytomegalovirus-associated. Later, an analysis found that common viral pathogens appeared to be linked with several of the most significant clusters. In a later analysis, across HLA loci, associated TCR counts were highest for DRB1, lowest for HLA-C. It was reported in a later analysis that an Asian-associated ancestry cluster showed fewer N-insertions than the roughly 670-donor mean.

It was with 60 Vbeta and 13 Jbeta primers that the PCR ran. Clones were sequenced by immunoSEQ multiplex PCR, and TCRdb holds only the in-frame ones, with some missing. Recorded for this sample: approximately 190,000 clones. This CDR3 contains 14 residues. The germline CDR1 and CDR2 sequences are MNHEY and SVGAGI. V shed 2 bases and J shed 6 bases, with 11 bases lying between them. The source material was PBMCs. This sequence was found in a young man in good health and CMV-seronegative. This sequence joins TRBV6-5 and TRBJ1-5; D is undetermined. The CDR3 DNA follows: TGTGCCAGCAGTTACGAGACGGGTTTTCAGCCCCAGCATTTT. It translates to CASSYETGFQPQHF.